This T cell receptor beta chain was recovered during a study of response to subunit inactivated influenza vaccine. Overall study results and limits: A suggestion made by the authors is that each seasonal influenza vaccination recruits few new T cells.

Turning to this clonotype: As yet, its antigen is unknown.

MiXCR was run by TCRdb on the RT-PCR reads, yielding one entry per CDR3 protein. The sample lists 630,000 or so distinct CDR3 sequences; 15% to 17% were seen once. Trimming pared 3 bases from V and 6 bases from J, leaving 11 bases between. The CDR3 has 12 amino acids. The germline V gene encodes CDR1 DFQATT and CDR2 SNEGSKA (reference sequence). Sample: PBMCs from blood, taken less than 13 days after vaccination. The rearrangement uses TRBV20-1 and TRBJ2-5; tentatively, D is TRBD2 (5 bases). The clonotype comes from a man aged 45-65 years who received an inactivated influenza vaccine. CDR3 loop: CSARWASKTQYF. The CDR3 coding sequence is TGCAGTGCTAGGTGGGCTAGCAAGACCCAGTACTTC.